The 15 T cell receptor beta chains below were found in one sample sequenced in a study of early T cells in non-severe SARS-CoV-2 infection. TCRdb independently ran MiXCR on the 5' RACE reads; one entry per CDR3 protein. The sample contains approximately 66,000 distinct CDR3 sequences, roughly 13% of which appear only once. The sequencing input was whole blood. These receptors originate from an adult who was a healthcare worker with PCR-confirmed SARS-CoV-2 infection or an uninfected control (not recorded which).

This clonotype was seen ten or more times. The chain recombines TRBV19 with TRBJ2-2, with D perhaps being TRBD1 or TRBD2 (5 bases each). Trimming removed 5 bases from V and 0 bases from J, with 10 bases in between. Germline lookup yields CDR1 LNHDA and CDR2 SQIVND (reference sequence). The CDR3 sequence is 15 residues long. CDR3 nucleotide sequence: TGTGCCAGTAGTCGGGGCGGACCGAACACCGGGGAGCTGTTTTTT. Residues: CASSRGGPNTGELFF. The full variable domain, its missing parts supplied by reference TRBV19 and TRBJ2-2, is DGGITQSPKYLFRKEGQNVTLSCEQNLNHDAMYWYRQDPGQGLRLIYYSQIVNDFQKGDIAEGYSVSREKKESFPLTVTSAQKNPTAFYLCASSRGGPNTGELFFGEGSRLTVL.

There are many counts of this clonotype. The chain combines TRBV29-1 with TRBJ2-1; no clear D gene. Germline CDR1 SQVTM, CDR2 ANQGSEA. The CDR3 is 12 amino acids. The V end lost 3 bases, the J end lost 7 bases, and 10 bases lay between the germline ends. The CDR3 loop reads CSVDSPRNEQFF. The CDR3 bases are TGCAGCGTTGACTCCCCGAGAAATGAGCAGTTCTTC.

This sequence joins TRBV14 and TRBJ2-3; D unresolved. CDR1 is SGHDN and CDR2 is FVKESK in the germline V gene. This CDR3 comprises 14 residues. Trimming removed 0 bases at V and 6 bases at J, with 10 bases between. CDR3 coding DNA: TGTGCCAGCAGCCAAGACCTTAAGGCGGATACGCAGTATTTT. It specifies CASSQDLKADTQYF. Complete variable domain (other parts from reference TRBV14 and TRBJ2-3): EAGVTQFPSHSVIEKGQTVTLRCDPISGHDNLYWYRRVMGKEIKFLLHFVKESKQDESGMPNNRFLAERTGGTYSTLKVQPAELEDSGVYFCASSQDLKADTQYFGPGTRLTVL.

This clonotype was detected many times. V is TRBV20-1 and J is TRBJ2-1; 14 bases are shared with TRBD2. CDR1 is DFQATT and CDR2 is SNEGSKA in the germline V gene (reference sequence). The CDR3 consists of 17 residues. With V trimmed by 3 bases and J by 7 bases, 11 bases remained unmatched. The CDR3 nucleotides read TGCAGTGCTAGGGGGTACTCCGGGACTAGCGGGAGTAATGAGCAGTTCTTC. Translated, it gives CSARGYSGTSGSNEQFF.

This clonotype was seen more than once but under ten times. CDR3 region: CASTVGLAGGSTDTQYF. In DNA, the CDR3 is TGTGCCAGCACCGTGGGACTAGCGGGGGGTAGCACAGATACGCAGTATTTT. J is TRBJ2-3 and V is TRBV6-1; 15 bases are shared with TRBD2. CDR1 and CDR2 from the germline V gene are MNHNS and SASEGT. J lost 0 bases, V lost 7 bases, and 5 bases had no gene match. This CDR3 region has 17 residues.

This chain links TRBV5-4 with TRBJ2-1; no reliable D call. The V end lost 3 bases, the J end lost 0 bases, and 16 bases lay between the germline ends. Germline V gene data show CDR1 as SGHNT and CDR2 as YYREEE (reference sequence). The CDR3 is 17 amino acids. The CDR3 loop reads CASSSQSGVSSYNEQFF. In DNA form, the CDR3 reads TGTGCCAGCAGCTCACAATCCGGCGTTAGCTCCTACAATGAGCAGTTCTTC.

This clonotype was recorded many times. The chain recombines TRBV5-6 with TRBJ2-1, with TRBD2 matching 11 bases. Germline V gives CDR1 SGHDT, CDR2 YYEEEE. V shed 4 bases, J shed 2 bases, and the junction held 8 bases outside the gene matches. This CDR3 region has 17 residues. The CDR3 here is CASSSTGTSGPYNEQFF. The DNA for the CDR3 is TGTGCCAGCAGCAGTACCGGGACTAGCGGCCCCTACAATGAGCAGTTCTTC.

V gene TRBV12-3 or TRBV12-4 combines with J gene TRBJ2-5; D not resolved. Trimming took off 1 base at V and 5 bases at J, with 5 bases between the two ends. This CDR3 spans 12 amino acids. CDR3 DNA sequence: TGTGCCAGCAGTTTAGATTCGGAGACCCAGTACTTC. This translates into CASSLDSETQYF.

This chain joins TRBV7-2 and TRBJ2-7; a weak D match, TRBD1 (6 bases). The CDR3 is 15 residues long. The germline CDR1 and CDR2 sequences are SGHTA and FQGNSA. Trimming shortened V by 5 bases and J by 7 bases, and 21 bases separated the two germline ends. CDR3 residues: CASSRQQGSPWEQYF. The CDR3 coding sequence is TGTGCCAGCAGCCGACAACAGGGATCCCCTTGGGAGCAGTACTTC.

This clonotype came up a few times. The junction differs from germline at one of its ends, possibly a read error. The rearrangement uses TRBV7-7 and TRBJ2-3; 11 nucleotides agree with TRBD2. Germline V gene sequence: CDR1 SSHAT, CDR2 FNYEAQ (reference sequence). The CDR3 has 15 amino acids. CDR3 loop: CASSLAGGSTDTQYF. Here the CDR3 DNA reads TGTGCTAGCAGCTTAGCGGGAGGGAGCACAGATACGCAGTATTTT. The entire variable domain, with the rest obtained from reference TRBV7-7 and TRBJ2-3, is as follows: GAGVSQSPRYKVTKRGQDVTLRCDPISSHATLYWYQQALGQGPEFLTYFNYEAQPDKSGLPSDRFSAERPEGSISTLTIQRTEQRDSAMYRCASSLAGGSTDTQYFGPGTRLTVL.

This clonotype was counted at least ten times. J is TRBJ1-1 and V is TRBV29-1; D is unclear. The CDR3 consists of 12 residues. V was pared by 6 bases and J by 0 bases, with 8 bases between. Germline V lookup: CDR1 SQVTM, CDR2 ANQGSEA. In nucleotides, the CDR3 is TGCAGCGTACTTACCGTGAACACTGAAGCTTTCTTT. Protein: CSVLTVNTEAFF. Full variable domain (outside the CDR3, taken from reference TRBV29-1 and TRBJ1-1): SAVISQKPSRDICQRGTSLTIQCQVDSQVTMMFWYRQQPGQSLTLIATANQGSEATYESGFVIDKFPISRPNLTFSTLTVSNMSPEDSSIYLCSVLTVNTEAFFGQGTRLTVV.

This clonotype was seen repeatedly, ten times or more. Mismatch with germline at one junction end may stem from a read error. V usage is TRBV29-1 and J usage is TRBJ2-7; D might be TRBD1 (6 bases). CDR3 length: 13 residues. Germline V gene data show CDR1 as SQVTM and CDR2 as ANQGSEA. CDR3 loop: CSVEGRGSHEQYF. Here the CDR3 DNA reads TGCAGCGTTGAGGGCAGGGGCTCCCACGAGCAGTACTTC.

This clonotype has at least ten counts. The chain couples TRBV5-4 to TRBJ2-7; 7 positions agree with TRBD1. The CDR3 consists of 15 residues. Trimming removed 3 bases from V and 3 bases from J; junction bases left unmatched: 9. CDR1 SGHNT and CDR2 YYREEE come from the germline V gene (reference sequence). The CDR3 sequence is CASSYEGARLYEQYF. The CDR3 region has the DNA TGTGCCAGCAGCTATGAGGGGGCGCGTCTCTACGAGCAGTACTTC.

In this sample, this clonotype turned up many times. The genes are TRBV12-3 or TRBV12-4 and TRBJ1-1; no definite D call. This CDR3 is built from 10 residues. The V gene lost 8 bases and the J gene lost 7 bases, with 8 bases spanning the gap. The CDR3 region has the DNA TGTGCCAGCGGGATGAATGAAGCTTTCTTT. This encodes CASGMNEAFF.

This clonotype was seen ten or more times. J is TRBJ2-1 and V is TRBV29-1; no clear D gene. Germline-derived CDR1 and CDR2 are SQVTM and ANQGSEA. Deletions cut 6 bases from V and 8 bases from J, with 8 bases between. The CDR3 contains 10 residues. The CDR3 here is CSVNKYEQFF. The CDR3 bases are TGCAGCGTCAATAAGTATGAGCAGTTCTTC.